These T cell receptor beta chains were read from a single sample in a study of radiation and T cells in renal cell carcinoma. Produced via immunoSEQ multiplex PCR; TCRdb's table is partial and in-frame only. The table lists fewer than 85,000 clones, approximately 90% of them singletons, with nearly 6% in the top ten. This specimen consisted of blood, obtained from a patient whose treatment included radiotherapy and nephrectomy. These receptors all come from a woman aged 70 to 79 with renal cell carcinoma. CDR3s include the opening cysteine and the closing phenylalanine or tryptophan. The order of the fields is J gene, clone size, V gene, D gene, CDR3 protein, CDR3 DNA. A D gene is named only where the DNA matches it firmly. Only part of the rows carry a size: once, few, many, or a class if the clone is expanded.

TRBJ2-1 | once | TRBV7-9 | TRBD2 | CASSFPSGGQRNEQFF | TGTGCCAGCAGCTTCCCTAGCGGGGGCCAAAGGAATGAGCAGTTCTTC
TRBJ1-2 | NA | TRBV4-3 | NA | CASSQDPRLANYGYTF | TGCGCCAGCAGCCAAGATCCCAGGCTCGCTAACTATGGCTACACCTTC
TRBJ1-2 | NA | TRBV11-3 | TRBD1 | CASSPGTGLENYGYTF | TGTGCCAGCAGCCCCGGGACAGGGTTAGAGAACTATGGCTACACCTTC
TRBJ2-5 | NA | TRBV5-8 | TRBD1 | CASSLDRDRGKETQYF | TGTGCCAGCAGCTTGGACCGGGACAGGGGAAAAGAGACCCAGTACTTC
TRBJ2-6 | NA | TRBV6-4 | TRBD1 | CASSGQGKNGANVLTF | TGTGCCAGCAGTGGACAGGGTAAAAATGGGGCCAACGTCCTGACTTTC
TRBJ2-7 | NA | TRBV7-6 | TRBD1 | CASSLARDRSSYEQYF | TGTGCCAGCAGCTTAGCTCGGGACAGGAGCTCCTACGAGCAGTACTTC
TRBJ1-6 | NA | TRBV18 | TRBD1 | CASSPIQGFNSPLHF | TGTGCCAGCTCACCGATACAGGGGTTTAATTCACCCCTCCACTTT
TRBJ1-5 | NA | TRBV27 | NA | CASSFGWNQPQHF | TGTGCCAGCAGTTTCGGATGGAATCAGCCCCAGCATTTT
TRBJ2-2 | NA | TRBV6-6 | NA | CASSYGGFSGELFF | TGTGCCAGCAGTTACGGGGGGTTTAGTGGGGAGCTGTTTTTT
TRBJ1-1 | NA | TRBV28 | NA | CASSLLNTEAFF | TGTGCCAGCAGTTTACTGAACACTGAAGCTTTCTTT
TRBJ1-2 | NA | TRBV4-1 | TRBD1 | CASSQGQGSGYTF | TGCGCCAGCAGCCAGGGACAGGGAAGTGGCTACACCTTC
TRBJ2-2 | NA | TRBV6-5 | TRBD1 | CASSPGTGPTGELFF | TGTGCCAGCAGCCCTGGGACAGGGCCAACCGGGGAGCTGTTTTTT
TRBJ1-5 | NA | TRBV10-3 | TRBD1 | CAISARDRNSNQPQHF | TGTGCCATCAGTGCCCGGGACAGAAATAGCAATCAGCCCCAGCATTTT
TRBJ1-5 | NA | TRBV18 | NA | CASSPPGGNQPQHF | TGTGCCAGCTCACCACCAGGGGGCAATCAGCCCCAGCATTTT
TRBJ1-4 | NA | TRBV5-1 | NA | CASSLVGEKLFF | TGCGCCAGCAGCTTGGTTGGGGAAAAACTGTTTTTT
TRBJ1-1 | NA | TRBV6-6 | TRBD1 | CASSQPTGGWDTEAFF | TGTGCCAGCAGTCAACCGACAGGGGGCTGGGACACTGAAGCTTTCTTT
TRBJ2-7 | NA | TRBV7-3 | TRBD1 | CASSLTGTGAHEQYF | TGTGCCAGCAGCCTAACCGGGACAGGGGCTCACGAGCAGTACTTC
TRBJ1-2 | once | TRBV9 | TRBD1 | CASSAGTGASNYGYTF | TGTGCCAGCAGCGCCGGGACAGGGGCTAGTAACTATGGCTACACCTTC
TRBJ2-7 | NA | TRBV5-5 | TRBD1 | CASSSLRDRVYEQYF | TGTGCCAGCAGCTCACTACGGGACAGGGTATACGAGCAGTACTTC
TRBJ1-1 | few | TRBV19 | NA | CASTQVFGAEAFF | TGTGCCAGTACCCAGGTTTTCGGGGCTGAAGCTTTCTTT
TRBJ2-1 | NA | TRBV27 | TRBD2 | CASRPSGGAYNEQFF | TGTGCCAGCAGACCCAGCGGGGGGGCCTACAATGAGCAGTTCTTC
TRBJ1-2 | NA | TRBV25-1 | NA | CASSEYGGSYGYTF | TGTGCCAGCAGTGAATATGGGGGGAGCTATGGCTACACCTTC
TRBJ2-5 | NA | TRBV11-2 | NA | CASSFPGETQYF | TGTGCCAGCAGCTTCCCGGGGGAGACCCAGTACTTC
TRBJ1-1 | NA | TRBV9 | NA | CASSHGGGTEAFF | TGTGCCAGCAGCCACGGCGGGGGAACTGAAGCTTTCTTT
TRBJ2-1 | NA | TRBV9 | TRBD2 | CASSVAVGLAGPNEQFF | TGTGCCAGCAGCGTAGCTGTTGGACTAGCGGGTCCCAATGAGCAGTTCTTC
TRBJ1-1 | once | TRBV12-5 | TRBD1 | CASGLGQGGNTEAFF | TGTGCTAGTGGTTTAGGACAGGGGGGCAACACTGAAGCTTTCTTT
TRBJ2-1 | NA | TRBV5-1 | NA | CASSFLQGNSVNEQFF | TGCGCCAGCAGCTTTTTACAGGGTAACTCAGTGAATGAGCAGTTCTTC
TRBJ2-3 | NA | TRBV27 | NA | CASTAGAPTDTQYF | TGTGCCAGCACGGCGGGGGCGCCCACAGATACGCAGTATTTT
TRBJ2-3 | NA | TRBV30 | NA | CAWQKGKTDTQYF | TGTGCCTGGCAAAAAGGCAAAACAGATACGCAGTATTTT
TRBJ2-2 | NA | TRBV5-1 | TRBD1 | CASSQGDRDAGELFF | TGCGCCAGCAGCCAAGGGGACAGGGACGCCGGGGAGCTGTTTTTT
TRBJ1-1 | NA | TRBV5-6 | TRBD1 | CASSSQGATLNTEAFF | TGTGCCAGCAGCTCCCAGGGGGCCACACTGAACACTGAAGCTTTCTTT
TRBJ2-3 | NA | TRBV6-5 | NA | CASSPLPYTDTQYF | TGTGCCAGCAGTCCACTGCCTTACACAGATACGCAGTATTTT
TRBJ1-1 | NA | TRBV5-1 | NA | CASSLSGWNTEAFF | TGCGCCAGCAGCTTATCAGGGTGGAACACTGAAGCTTTCTTT
TRBJ2-7 | NA | TRBV6-1 | NA | CASSGSGGAYEQYF | TGTGCCAGCAGTGGATCAGGGGGGGCGTACGAGCAGTACTTC
TRBJ2-5 | NA | TRBV18 | TRBD1 | CASSPTGTGAAETQYF | TGTGCCAGCTCACCAACGGGGACAGGGGCGGCGGAGACCCAGTACTTC
TRBJ1-1 | NA | TRBV11-3 | NA | CASSPDGLNTEAFF | TGTGCCAGCAGCCCGGACGGACTGAACACTGAAGCTTTCTTT
TRBJ2-2 | NA | TRBV9 | NA | CASSVDQGGGELFF | TGTGCCAGCAGCGTAGACCAGGGCGGCGGGGAGCTGTTTTTT
TRBJ2-2 | NA | TRBV30 | TRBD1 | CAWSASPGQGWELFF | TGTGCCTGGAGTGCCTCACCGGGACAGGGTTGGGAGCTGTTTTTT
TRBJ2-7 | NA | TRBV7-2 | NA | CASSLDFGYEQYF | TGTGCCAGCAGCTTGGATTTCGGCTACGAGCAGTACTTC
TRBJ2-7 | NA | TRBV4-1 | NA | CASSQAGVFLGEQYF | TGCGCCAGCAGCCAAGCTGGGGTATTCTTAGGCGAGCAGTACTTC
TRBJ1-2 | NA | TRBV6-1 | TRBD1 | CASSALQGAHYGYTF | TGTGCCAGCAGTGCCCTACAGGGGGCTCACTATGGCTACACCTTC
TRBJ1-2 | NA | TRBV4-3 | TRBD1 | CASSQELVGQGGPNYGYTF | TGCGCCAGCAGCCAAGAACTAGTCGGACAGGGAGGACCTAACTATGGCTACACCTTC
TRBJ2-3 | few | TRBV6-1 | NA | CASSPPWDTQYF | TGTGCCAGCAGTCCCCCCTGGGATACGCAGTATTTT
TRBJ2-3 | NA | TRBV29-1 | TRBD1 | CSVGRGRTDTQYF | TGCAGCGTTGGAAGGGGGCGCACAGATACGCAGTATTTT
TRBJ1-5 | NA | TRBV28 | NA | CASVPPGPSNQPQHF | TGTGCCAGCGTTCCCCCAGGACCTAGCAATCAGCCCCAGCATTTT
TRBJ2-2 | NA | TRBV30 | TRBD2 | CAWGLAGGPNTGELFF | TGTGCCTGGGGGCTAGCGGGAGGACCGAACACCGGGGAGCTGTTTTTT
TRBJ1-2 | NA | TRBV6-6 | NA | CASRNETGFYGYTF | TGTGCCAGCAGAAATGAGACAGGATTCTATGGCTACACCTTC
TRBJ2-7 | few | TRBV9 | TRBD2 | CASSPRTSGGTLSYEQYF | TGTGCCAGCAGCCCACGGACTAGCGGGGGTACCCTCTCCTACGAGCAGTACTTC
TRBJ2-7 | NA | TRBV7-2 | NA | CASSLGTMGALGEQYF | TGTGCCAGCAGCTTAGGGACTATGGGGGCTTTGGGAGAGCAGTACTTC
TRBJ2-7 | NA | TRBV5-4 | TRBD1 | CASSIGTGKDYEQYF | TGTGCCAGCAGCATTGGGACAGGGAAGGACTACGAGCAGTACTTC
TRBJ2-1 | NA | TRBV4-3 | TRBD2 | CASSQRLAGEYSYNEQFF | TGCGCCAGCAGCCAAAGACTAGCGGGGGAGTACTCCTACAATGAGCAGTTCTTC
TRBJ2-7 | NA | TRBV29-1 | NA | CSVEAIIQGLAYEQYF | TGCAGCGTTGAAGCTATCATTCAGGGGCTCGCCTACGAGCAGTACTTC